A single sample is the source of the 29 T cell receptor beta chains below, sequenced in a study of blood T cell repertoires in COVID-19 (dated by TCRdb to the early 2020s). The method behind the library was the immunoSEQ multiplex PCR assay. The table was pulled from immuneACCESS by TCRdb, which kept in-frame rearrangements only. Such tables lose some clones; where checked, under half of the loss comes from unresolved V genes, and the rest has no known cause. The sample table contains 58,000 or so clones; only one count was recorded for about 88% of them. The ten largest account for roughly 8.4% of the sample. The sequencing input was peripheral blood. The receptors were sampled from a woman in her 70s with active COVID-19.

The gene calls are TRBV11-2 and TRBJ2-1, with TRBD2 as a possible D gene (5 bases). Trimming stripped 10 bases from V and 8 bases from J, with 18 bases between. Germline V CDR1 and CDR2: SGHAT, FQNNGV. The length of the CDR3 is 13 residues. The CDR3 DNA reads TGTGCCACCCAGCGGTTCGTCCGGCATGAGCAGTTCTTC. Its translation: CATQRFVRHEQFF.

A remark on this clone: Different DNA sequences within this sample yield the same CDR3. CDR3 in amino acids: CASSFQGNTEAFF. The CDR3 bases are TGTGCCAGCAGCTTTCAGGGGAACACTGAAGCTTTCTTT. This chain joins TRBV7-9 and TRBJ1-1; possibly TRBD1 for D (5 bases). Between the trimmed V and J ends, which lost 3 bases and 1 base, there was a span of 6 bases. Germline V lookup: CDR1 SEHNR, CDR2 FQNEAQ (reference sequence). CDR3 length equals 13 residues.

The genes are TRBV5-6 and TRBJ1-6, with 8 bases aligning to TRBD1. This CDR3 is 16 amino acids long. The germline CDR1 and CDR2 sequences are SGHDT and YYEEEE. The ends lost 4 bases at V and 5 bases at J; junction bases unmatched: 8. Written as DNA, the CDR3 is TGTGCCAGCAGCGGCGAGACAGGGGCCAATAATTCACCCCTCCACTTT. Residues: CASSGETGANNSPLHF. Based on the CDR3 plus reference TRBV5-6 and TRBJ1-6, the full variable domain is DAGVTQSPTHLIKTRGQQVTLRCSPKSGHDTVSWYQQALGQGPQFIFQYYEEEERQRGNFPDRFSGHQFPNYSSELNVNALLLGDSALYLCASSGETGANNSPLHFGNGTRLTVT.

The gene calls are TRBV2 and TRBJ1-2; TRBD1 matches 7 bases. The CDR3 has 13 amino acids. V trimming: 6 bases; J trimming: 7 bases; junction bases outside the gene matches: 8. CDR1 is SNHLY, CDR2 FYNNEI, per germline. In nucleotides, the CDR3 is TGTGCCAGCAGGGAGACAGGGTACTCTGGCTACACCTTC. Its protein product is CASRETGYSGYTF.

V is TRBV3-1 (or the pseudogene TRBV3-2) and J is TRBJ1-1; 8 bases map to TRBD1. The CDR3 is 14 residues long. J lost 5 bases, V lost 4 bases, and 6 bases had no gene match. Per germline, CDR1 LGHDT and CDR2 YNNKEL (reference sequence). CDR3: CASSRGRGRTEAFF. The CDR3 DNA reads TGTGCCAGCAGCCGGGGCAGGGGGCGGACTGAAGCTTTCTTT.

The genes are TRBV5-1 and TRBJ2-1; 10 bases match TRBD2. J lost 6 bases, V lost 0 bases, and 15 bases had no gene match. Germline CDR1 SGHRS, CDR2 YFSETQ. CDR3 length equals 19 residues. The CDR3 loop reads CASSLGDSFTSGMGNEQFF. CDR3 nucleotide sequence: TGCGCCAGCAGCTTGGGCGACTCCTTCACTAGCGGGATGGGCAATGAGCAGTTCTTC. The complete variable domain, with remaining parts taken from reference TRBV5-1 and TRBJ2-1, reads KAGVTQTPRYLIKTRGQQVTLSCSPISGHRSVSWYQQTPGQGLQFLFEYFSETQRNKGNFPGRFSGRQFSNSRSEMNVSTLELGDSALYLCASSLGDSFTSGMGNEQFFGPGTRLTVL.

This rearrangement joins TRBV18 to TRBJ2-3, with D maybe TRBD1 (5 bases). The CDR3 is 15 residues long. Looked up from germline, CDR1 is KGHSH and CDR2 is LQKENI. Between the trimmed V and J ends, which lost 2 bases and 0 bases, there was a span of 9 bases. The CDR3 loop reads CASSPWTSSTDTQYF. The CDR3, as DNA: TGTGCCAGCTCACCATGGACATCTAGCACAGATACGCAGTATTTT.

This chain joins TRBV19 and TRBJ1-2; 7 nucleotides align to TRBD1. The V gene's germline CDR1 is LNHDA and CDR2 SQIVND (reference sequence). This CDR3 has 14 residues. The J segment lost 7 bases and the V segment lost 7 bases, leaving 12 bases of the junction unmatched. The CDR3 sequence is CASTQTGTSAGYTF. The CDR3, as DNA: TGTGCCAGTACCCAGACAGGGACCTCTGCTGGCTACACCTTC. Based on the CDR3 plus reference TRBV19 and TRBJ1-2, the full variable domain is DGGITQSPKYLFRKEGQNVTLSCEQNLNHDAMYWYRQDPGQGLRLIYYSQIVNDFQKGDIAEGYSVSREKKESFPLTVTSAQKNPTAFYLCASTQTGTSAGYTFGSGTRLTVV.

A single count supports this clone. The chain carries TRBV5-1 and TRBJ1-2; D uncertain. The CDR3 is made up of 14 amino acids. The ends were cut back, 0 bases at V and 8 bases at J, with 14 bases in the middle. Germline lookup yields CDR1 SGHRS and CDR2 YFSETQ. DNA for the CDR3: TGCGCCAGCAGCTTGGCCGGAGCTCAGAGCGGCTACACCTTC. Its protein product is CASSLAGAQSGYTF.

The chain joins TRBV2 to TRBJ2-5; D might be TRBD1 (6 bases). Deletions cut 2 bases from V and 2 bases from J, with 9 bases between. Germline-derived CDR1 and CDR2 are SNHLY and FYNNEI. The CDR3 loop spans 14 amino acids. CDR3 sequence (DNA): TGTGCCAGCAGTGAACTCAGGGGTCAAGAGACCCAGTACTTC. This sequence encodes CASSELRGQETQYF.

The chain uses TRBV11-1 and TRBJ2-5; 10 nucleotides match TRBD1. CDR3 length: 14 residues. Germline-derived CDR1 and CDR2 are SGHAT and FQDESV (reference sequence). Germline trimming cut 5 bases from V and 5 bases from J; bases unmatched to any gene: 5. The CDR3 bases are TGTGCCAGCAGCCCCCGGGACAGGGGTGAGACCCAGTACTTC. Its protein product is CASSPRDRGETQYF.

This chain uses TRBV7-3 with TRBJ1-1; 10 nucleotides line up with TRBD1. The CDR3 sequence is 15 residues long. Germline V gene sequence: CDR1 SGHTA, CDR2 FQGTGA. J lost 3 bases, V lost 5 bases, and 6 bases had no gene match. The CDR3 sequence: CASSETGGEDTEAFF. Here the CDR3 DNA reads TGTGCCAGCAGCGAGACAGGGGGCGAGGACACTGAAGCTTTCTTT.

The chain is built from TRBV20-1 and TRBJ2-7; possibly TRBD2 for D (6 bases). Per the germline V gene, CDR1 is DFQATT and CDR2 is SNEGSKA (reference sequence). V gave up 3 bases and J gave up 0 bases, with 9 bases separating them. This CDR3 is built from 13 residues. The CDR3 region is CSASSGSSYEQYF. The DNA of the CDR3 is TGCAGTGCTAGTAGCGGCAGCTCCTACGAGCAGTACTTC.

The chain uses TRBV10-3 and TRBJ2-5; the match to TRBD2 covers 10 bases. Germline values: CDR1 ENHRY, CDR2 SYGVKD. The CDR3 consists of 15 residues. The ends lost 3 bases at V and 7 bases at J; junction bases unmatched: 8. In nucleotides, the CDR3 is TGTGCCATCAGTGAAGCGGGAGGGCCCGACGGGACCCAGTACTTC. It translates to CAISEAGGPDGTQYF.

This rearrangement joins TRBV12-5 to TRBJ2-3; 14 bases are shared with TRBD2. The CDR3 consists of 20 residues. J was trimmed by 5 bases and V by 2 bases; bases with no gene match: 15. CDR1 and CDR2 (germline): LGHNT, FRNRAP. In DNA form, the CDR3 reads TGTGCTAGTGGTTTGATGGGACTAGCGGGAGAAGGCCGCACCCTAGATACGCAGTATTTT. Residues: CASGLMGLAGEGRTLDTQYF.

The genes are TRBV28 and TRBJ2-5, with a possible D match to TRBD1 (8 bases). CDR1 is MDHEN and CDR2 is SYDVKM in the germline V gene. CDR3 length: 15 residues. Trimming stripped 5 bases from V and 5 bases from J, with 18 bases between. The CDR3 sequence: CASSLTGEGVETQYF. For the CDR3, the DNA is TGTGCCAGCAGTCTGACAGGGGAGGGGGTGGAGACCCAGTACTTC.

This rearrangement joins TRBV11-2 to TRBJ2-5; D remains unclear. The germline V and J ends were trimmed by 5 bases and 5 bases, with 9 bases remaining between them. Per germline, CDR1 SGHAT and CDR2 FQNNGV. The CDR3 spans 12 residues. DNA of the CDR3: TGTGCCAGCAGCCCGACCAGGGAGACCCAGTACTTC. Translation gives CASSPTRETQYF.

This clone was counted between two and nine times. The V call is TRBV28, the J call TRBJ1-2; D remains unclear. Germline V gene sequence: CDR1 MDHEN, CDR2 SYDVKM. Between the trimmed V and J ends, which lost 3 bases and 4 bases, there was a span of 6 bases. The CDR3 sequence is 12 residues long. In DNA, the CDR3 is TGTGCCAGCAGTTTGGCAGGCTATGGCTACACCTTC. Translated: CASSLAGYGYTF.

The chain carries TRBV5-1 and TRBJ2-6, with D tentatively TRBD2 (6 bases). This CDR3 has 19 residues. Germline assignment: CDR1 SGHRS and CDR2 YFSETQ. V was shortened by 6 bases and J by 0 bases, with 22 bases between the two germline ends. CDR3 nucleotides: TGCGCCAGCACCCCCCGGGTAGGGAGGTCCACCTCTGGGGCCAACGTCCTGACTTTC. It yields the protein CASTPRVGRSTSGANVLTF.

The chain is built from TRBV9 and TRBJ2-3; tentatively, D is TRBD2 (5 bases). Trimming shortened V by 0 bases and J by 1 base, and 9 bases separated the two germline ends. The CDR3 runs to 15 residues. Looked up from germline, CDR1 is SGDLS and CDR2 is YYNGEE. CDR3: CASSVDWRGTDTQYF. CDR3 bases: TGTGCCAGCAGCGTAGACTGGCGGGGCACAGATACGCAGTATTTT.

The CDR3 DNA reads as TGCGCCACTAAGGATAGCGGGAGCAGCGGTACGCAGTATTTT. Translating gives CATKDSGSSGTQYF. The chain uses TRBV10-2 and TRBJ2-3; 9 positions match TRBD2. Germline lookup yields CDR1 WSHSY and CDR2 SAAADI. V was pared by 10 bases and J by 8 bases, with 13 bases of the junction left unmatched. This CDR3 contains 14 residues.

The rearrangement links TRBV7-6 to TRBJ2-3; 13 bases match TRBD2. The CDR3 length is 17 residues. Germline CDR1 SGHVS, CDR2 FNYEAQ. V was pared by 3 bases and J by 4 bases, with 7 bases of the junction left unmatched. The CDR3 protein is CASSFTSGRAEADTQYF. For the CDR3, the DNA is TGTGCCAGCAGCTTTACTAGCGGGAGGGCCGAGGCAGATACGCAGTATTTT.

J is TRBJ1-1 and V is TRBV28; TRBD1 aligns across 8 bases. Unmatched junction bases numbered 7, after V lost 5 bases and J lost 5 bases. CDR1 is MDHEN and CDR2 is SYDVKM in the germline V gene. This CDR3 region has 14 residues. In nucleotides, the CDR3 is TGTGCCAGCAGTACATACAGGGGGGGAACTGAAGCTTTCTTT. Translating it yields CASSTYRGGTEAFF.

The V call is TRBV6-5, the J call TRBJ1-1; D remains ambiguous. Germline V lookup: CDR1 MNHEY, CDR2 SVGAGI. The CDR3 runs to 13 residues. V lost 5 bases to trimming and J lost 1 base, with 8 bases between them. CDR3 DNA sequence: TGTGCCAGCAGTCGCACGGGGAACACTGAAGCTTTCTTT. Its translation: CASSRTGNTEAFF.

The chain couples TRBV2 to TRBJ2-7, with TRBD1 matching 7 bases. V lost 4 bases to trimming and J lost 3 bases; unmatched junction nucleotides: 3. This CDR3 has 13 amino acids. Germline values: CDR1 SNHLY, CDR2 FYNNEI. The CDR3 DNA reads TGTGCCAGCAGTGGACAGGGAAACTACGAGCAGTACTTC. It encodes CASSGQGNYEQYF.

The sample holds a few counts of this clone. V gene TRBV7-2 combines with J gene TRBJ2-5; D gene ambiguous. The CDR3 runs 13 residues. Germline values: CDR1 SGHTA, CDR2 FQGNSA. Trimming cost V 5 bases and J 5 bases, with 12 bases left between them. The CDR3 sequence is CASSPAPRETQYF. The CDR3 region has the DNA TGTGCCAGCAGCCCTGCCCCCCGGGAGACCCAGTACTTC.

The chain has TRBV6-5 and TRBJ2-4; 9 bases line up with TRBD2. With V trimmed by 6 bases and J by 7 bases, 7 bases remained unmatched. Germline V gives CDR1 MNHEY, CDR2 SVGAGI. The CDR3 extends over 14 amino acids. CDR3 DNA: TGTGCCAGCAGAAATAGCGGGAGTGGGAACATTCAGTACTTC. Its protein is CASRNSGSGNIQYF.

This chain joins TRBV13 and TRBJ2-3; 13 nucleotides agree with TRBD2. J gave up 4 bases and V 5 bases, and 9 bases lay outside the gene matches. The germline V gene has CDR1 PRHDT and CDR2 FYEKMQ (reference sequence). There are 17 residues in the CDR3. The CDR3 DNA reads as TGTGCCAGCAGCATACCCTGGACTAGCGGGAGCTCAGATACGCAGTATTTT. It translates to CASSIPWTSGSSDTQYF.

The V call is TRBV3-1 (or the pseudogene TRBV3-2), the J call TRBJ2-7; the match to TRBD2 covers 13 bases. V trimming: 4 bases; J trimming: 3 bases; junction bases outside the gene matches: 6. Germline V gene sequence: CDR1 LGHDT, CDR2 YNNKEL (reference sequence). The CDR3 is 16 residues long. The CDR3 nucleotides are TGTGCCAGCAGCCCCTTACGGACTAGCGGGAGCTACGAGCAGTACTTC. This translates into CASSPLRTSGSYEQYF.